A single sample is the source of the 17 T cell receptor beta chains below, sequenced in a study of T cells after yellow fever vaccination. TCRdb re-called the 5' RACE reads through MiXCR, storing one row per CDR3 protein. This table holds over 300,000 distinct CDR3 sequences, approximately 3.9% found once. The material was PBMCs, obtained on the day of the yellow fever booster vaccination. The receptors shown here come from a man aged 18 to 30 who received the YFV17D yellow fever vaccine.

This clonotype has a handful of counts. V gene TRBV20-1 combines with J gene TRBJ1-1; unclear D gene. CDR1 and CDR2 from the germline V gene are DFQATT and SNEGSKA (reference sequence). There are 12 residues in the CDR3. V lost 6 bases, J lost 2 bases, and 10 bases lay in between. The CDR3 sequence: CSAYRQNTEAFF. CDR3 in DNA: TGCAGTGCCTACAGACAAAACACTGAAGCTTTCTTT.

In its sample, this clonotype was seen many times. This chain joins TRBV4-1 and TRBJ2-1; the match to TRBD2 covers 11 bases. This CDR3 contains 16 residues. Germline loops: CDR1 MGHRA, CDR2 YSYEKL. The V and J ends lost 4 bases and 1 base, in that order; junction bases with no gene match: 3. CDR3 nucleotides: TGCGCCAGCAGCCCGACTAGCGGGAAGTCCTACAATGAGCAGTTCTTC. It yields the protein CASSPTSGKSYNEQFF.

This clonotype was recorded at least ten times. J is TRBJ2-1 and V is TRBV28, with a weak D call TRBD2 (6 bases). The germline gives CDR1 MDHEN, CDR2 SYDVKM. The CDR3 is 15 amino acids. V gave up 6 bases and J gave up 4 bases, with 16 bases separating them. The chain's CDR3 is CASSNPGLIYNEQFF. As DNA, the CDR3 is TGTGCCAGCAGCAATCCCGGACTAATATACAATGAGCAGTTCTTC. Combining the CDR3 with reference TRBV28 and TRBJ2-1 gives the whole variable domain DVKVTQSSRYLVKRTGEKVFLECVQDMDHENMFWYRQDPGLGLRLIYFSYDVKMKEKGDIPEGYSVSREKKERFSLILESASTNQTSMYLCASSNPGLIYNEQFFGPGTRLTVL.

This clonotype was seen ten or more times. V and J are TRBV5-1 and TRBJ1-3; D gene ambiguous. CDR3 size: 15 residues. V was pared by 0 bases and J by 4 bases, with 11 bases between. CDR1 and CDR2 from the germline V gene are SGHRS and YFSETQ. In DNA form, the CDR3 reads TGCGCCAGCAGCTTGGTCGGCGTGACCGGAAACACCATATATTTT. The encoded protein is CASSLVGVTGNTIYF.

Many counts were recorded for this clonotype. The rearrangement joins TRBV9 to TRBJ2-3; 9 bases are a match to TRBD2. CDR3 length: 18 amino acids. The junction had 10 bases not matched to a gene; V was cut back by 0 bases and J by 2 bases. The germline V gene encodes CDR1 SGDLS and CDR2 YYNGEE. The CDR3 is CASSVARAGGLLTDTQYF. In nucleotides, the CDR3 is TGTGCCAGCAGCGTAGCTCGCGCGGGGGGGCTGCTCACAGATACGCAGTATTTT. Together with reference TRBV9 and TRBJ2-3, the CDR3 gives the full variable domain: DSGVTQTPKHLITATGQRVTLRCSPRSGDLSVYWYQQSLDQGLQFLIQYYNGEERAKGNILERFSAQQFPDLHSELNLSSLELGDSALYFCASSVARAGGLLTDTQYFGPGTRLTVL.

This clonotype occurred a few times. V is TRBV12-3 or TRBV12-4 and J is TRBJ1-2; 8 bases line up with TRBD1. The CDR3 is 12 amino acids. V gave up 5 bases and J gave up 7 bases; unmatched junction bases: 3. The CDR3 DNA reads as TGTGCCAGCAGTATACAGGGGGGTGGCTACACCTTC. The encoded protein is CASSIQGGGYTF.

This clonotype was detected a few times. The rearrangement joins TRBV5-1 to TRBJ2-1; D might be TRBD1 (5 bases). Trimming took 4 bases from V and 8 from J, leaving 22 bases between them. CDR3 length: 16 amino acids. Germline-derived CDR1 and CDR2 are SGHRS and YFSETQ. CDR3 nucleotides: TGCGCCAGCAGCCGTGTAGGGGAAGGCGCTGTGTATGAGCAGTTCTTC. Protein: CASSRVGEGAVYEQFF.

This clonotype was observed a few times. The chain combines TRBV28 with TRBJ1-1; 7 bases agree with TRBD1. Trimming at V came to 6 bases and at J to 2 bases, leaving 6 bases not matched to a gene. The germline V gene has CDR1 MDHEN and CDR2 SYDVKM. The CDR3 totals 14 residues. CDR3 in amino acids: CASRRTGRNTEAFF. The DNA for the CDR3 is TGTGCCAGCAGAAGGACAGGTAGAAACACTGAAGCTTTCTTT. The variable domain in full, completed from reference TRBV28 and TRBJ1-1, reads DVKVTQSSRYLVKRTGEKVFLECVQDMDHENMFWYRQDPGLGLRLIYFSYDVKMKEKGDIPEGYSVSREKKERFSLILESASTNQTSMYLCASRRTGRNTEAFFGQGTRLTVV.

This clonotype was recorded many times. In DNA, the CDR3 is TGCGCCAGCAGCTTCAGCCTTAGCGGGGGCAACAATGAGCAGTTCTTC. Protein: CASSFSLSGGNNEQFF. V usage is TRBV5-1 and J usage is TRBJ2-1; 9 bases match TRBD2. With 2 bases clipped from V and 5 bases from J, the junction kept 8 bases outside the gene matches. The length of the CDR3 is 16 residues. The germline gives CDR1 SGHRS, CDR2 YFSETQ.

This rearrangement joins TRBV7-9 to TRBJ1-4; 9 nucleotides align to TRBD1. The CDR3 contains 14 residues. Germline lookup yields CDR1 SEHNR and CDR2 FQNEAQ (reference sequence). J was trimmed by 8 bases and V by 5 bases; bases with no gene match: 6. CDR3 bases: TGTGCCAGCAGCCCGACAGGGGGGAAGGAAAAACTGTTTTTT. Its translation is CASSPTGGKEKLFF.

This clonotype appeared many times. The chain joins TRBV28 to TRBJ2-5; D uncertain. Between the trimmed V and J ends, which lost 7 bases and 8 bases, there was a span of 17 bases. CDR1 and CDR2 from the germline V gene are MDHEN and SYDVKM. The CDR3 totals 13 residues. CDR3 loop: CASNRRIARTQYF. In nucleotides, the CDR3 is TGTGCCAGCAATAGGCGGATCGCGAGAACCCAGTACTTC.

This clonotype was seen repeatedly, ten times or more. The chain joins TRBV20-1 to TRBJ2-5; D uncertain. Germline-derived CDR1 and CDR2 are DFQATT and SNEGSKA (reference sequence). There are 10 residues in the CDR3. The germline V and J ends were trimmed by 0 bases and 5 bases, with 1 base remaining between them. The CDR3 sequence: CSARDETQYF. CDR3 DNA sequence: TGCAGTGCTAGAGATGAGACCCAGTACTTC.

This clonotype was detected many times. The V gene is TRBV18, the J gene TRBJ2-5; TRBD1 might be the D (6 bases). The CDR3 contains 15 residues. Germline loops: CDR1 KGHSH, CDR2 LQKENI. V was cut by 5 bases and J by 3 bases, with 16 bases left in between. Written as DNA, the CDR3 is TGTGCCAGCTCAGGCGAGGGGGTCTGGGAAGAGACCCAGTACTTC. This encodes CASSGEGVWEETQYF.

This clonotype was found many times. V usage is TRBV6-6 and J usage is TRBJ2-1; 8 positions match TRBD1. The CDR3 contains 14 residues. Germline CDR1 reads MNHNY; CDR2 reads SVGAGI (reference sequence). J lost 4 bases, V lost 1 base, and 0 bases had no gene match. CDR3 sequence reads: CASSYYRGYNEQFF. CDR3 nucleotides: TGTGCCAGCAGTTACTACAGGGGGTACAATGAGCAGTTCTTC.

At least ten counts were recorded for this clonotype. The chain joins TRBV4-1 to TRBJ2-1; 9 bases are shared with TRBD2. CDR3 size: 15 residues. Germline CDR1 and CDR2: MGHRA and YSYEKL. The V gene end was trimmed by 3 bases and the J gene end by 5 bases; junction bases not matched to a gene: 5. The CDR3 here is CASSQVTSGNNEQFF. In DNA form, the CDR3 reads TGCGCCAGCAGCCAGGTGACTAGCGGTAACAATGAGCAGTTCTTC.

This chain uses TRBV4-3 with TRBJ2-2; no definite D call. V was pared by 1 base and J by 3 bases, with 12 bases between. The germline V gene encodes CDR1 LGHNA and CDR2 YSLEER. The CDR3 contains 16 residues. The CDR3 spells CASSQAGSRDTGELFF. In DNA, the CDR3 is TGCGCCAGCAGCCAAGCAGGTTCCCGGGACACCGGGGAGCTGTTTTTT.

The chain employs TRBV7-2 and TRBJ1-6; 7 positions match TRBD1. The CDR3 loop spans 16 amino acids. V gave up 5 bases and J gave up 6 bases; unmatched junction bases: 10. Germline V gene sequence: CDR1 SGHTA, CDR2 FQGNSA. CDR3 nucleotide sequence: TGTGCCAGCAGCAGACGACAGGGTTTTGCTAATTCACCCCTCCACTTT. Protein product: CASSRRQGFANSPLHF.